This T cell receptor (beta chain) comes out of a study of blood T cell repertoires in COVID-19. The CDR3 extends over 15 amino acids. In germline, CDR1 is SNHLY, CDR2 FYNNEI. J was trimmed by 8 bases and V by 6 bases; bases with no gene match: 12. Data came from immunoSEQ multiplex PCR; TCRdb stores just in-frame clones and leaves some out. Of 150,000 or so clones in the sample, around 79% were seen once. In assigning cohorts, the study relied on participant-reported clinical history. Sample: PBMCs or T cells enriched from blood (not recorded which). This receptor was identified in a woman between 50 and 59 years old who had recovered from COVID-19. The chain recombines TRBV2 with TRBJ1-4; 7 nucleotides align to TRBD1. The CDR3 region is CASRRQGGRQEKLFF. In DNA form, the CDR3 reads TGTGCCAGCAGGCGACAGGGTGGAAGACAAGAAAAACTGTTTTTT.